This is a list of T cell receptor beta chains from one sample in a study of T cell responses to AZD1222 COVID-19 vaccine. Produced via immunoSEQ multiplex PCR; TCRdb's table is partial and in-frame only. The sample holds roughly 80,000 clones, around 89% seen once. Sequences were derived from peripheral blood, sampled on day 0 of MenACWY control vaccination. Receptor source: an adult in good health. Each CDR3 is given with its conserved first and last residue. Each record gives: V gene, clone size, D gene, J gene, CDR3 protein, CDR3 DNA. A D gene is named only where the DNA matches it firmly. Not all rows give a size; the values are once, few, many and, for expanded clones, a class.

>TRBV7-2|few|.|TRBJ1-3
CASSLGGQGIAGNTIYF
TGTGCCAGCAGCTTAGGAGGTCAGGGGATCGCTGGAAACACCATATATTTT
>TRBV9|.|.|TRBJ2-1
CASSLRRDTPNEQFF
TGTGCCAGCAGCCTAAGAAGGGATACGCCCAATGAGCAGTTCTTC
>TRBV28|.|.|TRBJ2-3
CASKNGYSTDTQYF
TGTGCCAGCAAAAATGGTTACTCCACAGATACGCAGTATTTT
>TRBV21-1|.|.|TRBJ2-2
CASSNSVPLLELFF
TGTGCCAGCAGCAACTCCGTCCCCTTGCTGGAGCTGTTTTTT
>TRBV5-6|.|.|TRBJ1-5
CASSLSGGADDQPQHF
TGTGCCAGCAGCTTGTCGGGGGGCGCGGACGATCAGCCCCAGCATTTT
>TRBV19|.|.|TRBJ1-1
CASSITGIRTEAFF
TGTGCCAGTAGTATTACAGGGATAAGGACTGAAGCTTTCTTT
>TRBV12-3/TRBV12-4|.|TRBD2|TRBJ2-3
CASSLGGDTQYF
TGTGCCAGCAGTTTGGGAGGGGATACGCAGTATTTT
>TRBV30|.|.|TRBJ1-1
CAWSGSGGTEAFF
TGTGCCTGGAGTGGCAGTGGGGGCACTGAAGCTTTCTTT
>TRBV6-5|.|TRBD1|TRBJ1-2
CASSVNRGQDGYTF
TGTGCCAGCAGCGTTAACAGGGGGCAGGATGGCTACACCTTC
>TRBV5-1|once|.|TRBJ2-5
CASSFQQGFEETQYF
TGCGCCAGCAGCTTCCAACAGGGTTTTGAGGAGACCCAGTACTTC
>TRBV19|.|.|TRBJ1-4
CASSMTAINEKLFF
TGTGCCAGTAGTATGACGGCCATCAATGAAAAACTGTTTTTT
>TRBV4-1|.|.|TRBJ2-6
CASSQERQETSGANVLTF
TGCGCCAGCAGCCAAGAGAGACAGGAGACCTCTGGGGCCAACGTCCTGACTTTC
>TRBV7-9|.|.|TRBJ1-2
CASSLREVTYGYTF
TGTGCCAGCAGCTTAAGGGAGGTGACATATGGCTACACCTTC
>TRBV6-5|.|.|TRBJ2-1
CASSSGTPYNEQFF
TGTGCCAGCAGTTCTGGGACCCCTTACAATGAGCAGTTCTTC
>TRBV5-1|few|.|TRBJ2-2
CASSQGPFTELFF
TGCGCCAGCAGTCAAGGACCCTTCACGGAGCTGTTTTTT
>TRBV5-1|few|.|TRBJ2-1
CASRSPGLPSNEQFF
TGCGCCAGCAGGTCCCCGGGACTTCCCTCCAATGAGCAGTTCTTC
>TRBV5-1|.|.|TRBJ2-5
CASRLPLELPETQYF
TGCGCCAGCAGACTTCCGCTAGAACTCCCAGAGACCCAGTACTTC
>TRBV10-3|.|TRBD1|TRBJ2-1
CAISESTDRIYNEQFF
TGTGCCATCAGTGAGTCTACGGACAGGATTTACAATGAGCAGTTCTTC
>TRBV7-2|.|.|TRBJ2-5
CASSLGTRQETQYF
TGTGCCAGCAGCCTAGGGACCCGCCAGGAGACCCAGTACTTC
>TRBV7-2|.|.|TRBJ1-5
CASSLVGAGQPQHF
TGTGCCAGCAGCTTAGTGGGGGCCGGTCAGCCCCAGCATTTT
>TRBV2|few|.|TRBJ1-5
CASSEEGNQPQHF
TGTGCCAGCAGCGAAGAGGGCAATCAGCCCCAGCATTTT
>TRBV10-1|.|.|TRBJ2-5
CASSATSSPQYF
TGCGCCAGCAGCGCTACTTCGAGTCCCCAGTACTTC
>TRBV30|.|.|TRBJ2-2
CAWRGSANTGELFF
TGTGCCTGGAGAGGGTCCGCGAACACCGGGGAGCTGTTTTTT
>TRBV10-3|once|.|TRBJ2-3
CAISAGAASADTQYF
TGTGCCATCAGTGCCGGGGCCGCGTCGGCAGATACGCAGTATTTT
>TRBV12-3/TRBV12-4|few|.|TRBJ1-2
CASSFDNYGYTF
TGTGCCAGCAGTTTCGATAACTATGGCTACACCTTC
>TRBV2|.|TRBD1|TRBJ1-1
CASSLDRGETEAFF
TGTGCCAGCAGCTTAGACAGGGGTGAGACTGAAGCTTTCTTT
>TRBV27|.|TRBD2|TRBJ2-1
CASSLAGVPYNEQFF
TGTGCCAGCAGTCTTGCGGGAGTCCCCTACAATGAGCAGTTCTTC
>TRBV5-4|.|.|TRBJ1-1
CASSWMTGRATEAFF
TGTGCCAGCAGCTGGATGACTGGGCGGGCCACTGAAGCTTTCTTT
>TRBV19|.|TRBD2|TRBJ2-2
CASTHSRTRFTGELFF
TGTGCCAGTACCCATTCCCGGACTAGATTCACCGGGGAGCTGTTTTTT
>TRBV5-1|.|.|TRBJ2-2
CASSLAGELFF
TGCGCCAGCAGCTTGGCAGGGGAGCTGTTTTTT
>TRBV24-1|few|.|TRBJ2-2
CATSEADPTTGELFF
TGTGCCACCAGTGAAGCGGACCCAACCACCGGGGAGCTGTTTTTT
>TRBV6-2/TRBV6-3|.|.|TRBJ1-5
CASSLPVQPQHF
TGTGCCAGCAGTCTCCCGGTACAGCCCCAGCATTTT
>TRBV9|once|TRBD2|TRBJ2-1
CASSILADNYNEQFF
TGTGCCAGCAGCATACTAGCGGACAACTACAATGAGCAGTTCTTC
>TRBV18|once|TRBD2|TRBJ2-3
CASSPPLAGGTDTQYF
TGTGCCAGCTCACCACCACTAGCGGGAGGGACAGATACGCAGTATTTT
>TRBV7-2|few|TRBD1|TRBJ2-7
CASSLWSRGHYEQYF
TGTGCCAGCAGCTTATGGAGCAGGGGGCATTACGAGCAGTACTTC
>TRBV5-6|.|.|TRBJ1-1
CASSLWTEAFF
TGTGCCAGCAGCTTATGGACTGAAGCTTTCTTT
>TRBV10-3|.|TRBD1|TRBJ2-3
CAIRWDRGERASDTQYF
TGTGCCATCAGGTGGGACAGGGGTGAGAGGGCGTCAGATACGCAGTATTTT
>TRBV6-5|.|.|TRBJ1-2
CASSYYGNRNYGYTF
TGTGCCAGCAGTTACTATGGTAACAGGAACTATGGCTACACCTTC
>TRBV3-1/TRBV3-2|.|.|TRBJ2-1
CASSQLPGVGGEQFF
TGTGCCAGCAGCCAACTGCCGGGCGTAGGGGGGGAGCAGTTCTTC
>TRBV7-9|once|.|TRBJ1-4
CASSLGYRGPNEKLFF
TGTGCCAGCAGCTTAGGATATCGGGGTCCTAATGAAAAACTGTTTTTT
>TRBV7-8|.|TRBD1|TRBJ1-3
CASSLGDSIQRTIYF
TGTGCCAGCAGCTTAGGGGACAGTATTCAAAGGACCATATATTTT
>TRBV9|.|TRBD1|TRBJ1-2
CASTDRGSNYGYTF
TGTGCCAGCACGGACAGGGGCAGTAACTATGGCTACACCTTC
>TRBV10-3|.|TRBD2|TRBJ2-5
CAIAGLAGVSETQYF
TGTGCCATTGCGGGACTAGCGGGAGTGTCTGAGACCCAGTACTTC
>TRBV7-2|.|.|TRBJ2-7
CASSPQVVSSYEQYF
TGTGCCAGCAGCCCCCAGGTCGTTAGCTCCTACGAGCAGTACTTC
>TRBV7-2|.|.|TRBJ1-1
CASSLGRQPNTEAFF
TGTGCCAGCAGCTTAGGACGGCAGCCGAACACTGAAGCTTTCTTT
>TRBV7-7|.|TRBD2|TRBJ2-2
CASSSGTSGRTGELFF
TGTGCCAGCAGCTCCGGGACTAGCGGGAGAACCGGGGAGCTGTTTTTT
>TRBV7-9|.|.|TRBJ1-1
CASSLDPGGKAFF
TGTGCCAGCAGCTTAGATCCGGGAGGGAAAGCTTTCTTT
>TRBV16|.|.|TRBJ2-5
CASSQSVERMQETQYF
TGTGCCAGCAGCCAATCAGTTGAACGGATGCAAGAGACCCAGTACTTC
>TRBV28|.|TRBD1|TRBJ1-5
CASSDPTTGDKYF
TGTGCCAGCAGCGATCCAACGACAGGGGATAAGTATTTT
>TRBV5-4|.|.|TRBJ2-1
CASSLNKEQFF
TGTGCCAGCAGCTTAAATAAAGAGCAGTTCTTC
>TRBV18|.|.|TRBJ1-2
CASSPNVRETYGYTF
TGTGCCAGCTCACCGAATGTCAGGGAGACCTATGGCTACACCTTC
>TRBV9|.|.|TRBJ2-3
CASSPRGVPRTDTQYF
TGTGCCAGCAGCCCCCGTGGGGTTCCACGAACAGATACGCAGTATTTT
>TRBV12-3/TRBV12-4|.|.|TRBJ1-3
CASSGSSGNTIYF
TGTGCCAGCAGTGGCAGCTCTGGAAACACCATATATTTT
>TRBV4-3|.|TRBD2|TRBJ2-7
CASSRTSGLSYEQYF
TGCGCCAGCAGCCGGACTAGCGGGTTATCCTACGAGCAGTACTTC
>TRBV11-2|.|.|TRBJ2-5
CASSPPWAETQYF
TGTGCCAGCAGCCCTCCTTGGGCAGAGACCCAGTACTTC
>TRBV7-9|.|TRBD1|TRBJ1-2
CASSPIDGTGGVYGYTF
TGTGCCAGCAGCCCGATAGATGGGACAGGGGGCGTATATGGCTACACCTTC
>TRBV7-2|.|.|TRBJ1-2
CASSLGRADGYTF
TGTGCCAGCAGCTTAGGCAGGGCAGACGGCTACACCTTC
>TRBV4-3|.|TRBD2|TRBJ2-1
CASSQGTSGRFNEQFF
TGCGCCAGCAGCCAAGGGACTAGCGGGAGGTTCAATGAGCAGTTCTTC
>TRBV28|.|TRBD1|TRBJ2-7
CASSLVVQGLYEQYF
TGTGCCAGCAGTTTAGTTGTACAGGGGTTGTACGAGCAGTACTTC